The 5 T cell receptor beta chains below come from one sample, sequenced in a study of T cell repertoires in cytomegalovirus infection (dated by TCRdb to between 2018 and 2020). Sequencing took place on an Illumina HiSeq 1500. In TCRdb, the public reads were trimmed at Q25 with fastp and aligned with MiXCR, with productive beta chains retained. Rows are combined by CDR3 protein, so each entry shows the most common genes and DNA. The sample data list 350,000 to 450,000 distinct CDR3 sequences, and roughly 20% of these were observed just once. Roughly 8.7% of the sample is held by the ten biggest clonotypes. Sequenced sample: PBMCs. These receptors originate from a human donor in good health (CMV status not recorded). Some clones in this sample may be carry-over from other donors' samples.

The rearrangement joins TRBV11-2 to TRBJ2-2; weak D call: TRBD2 (6 bases). From germline, CDR1 is SGHAT and CDR2 FQNNGV. The CDR3 totals 14 residues. V gave up 5 bases and J gave up 7 bases, with 14 bases separating them. CDR3 DNA: TGTGCCAGCAGCGCCGCGGGGCCGAACGGGGAGCTGTTTTTT. It is translated as CASSAAGPNGELFF.

This clonotype was counted many times. The chain recombines TRBV11-2 with TRBJ2-5; D uncertain. The CDR3 is made up of 12 amino acids. CDR1 is SGHAT and CDR2 is FQNNGV in the germline V gene. Trimming took off 4 bases at V and 0 bases at J, with 3 bases between the two ends. In DNA, the CDR3 is TGTGCCAGCAGCTGGAACCAAGAGACCCAGTACTTC. Protein sequence: CASSWNQETQYF.

This clonotype showed up many times. V is TRBV7-9 and J is TRBJ2-5; possibly TRBD1 or TRBD2 for D (5 bases each). This CDR3 spans 13 amino acids. V was trimmed by 5 bases and J by 7 bases, leaving 14 bases between them. Germline V gene sequence: CDR1 SEHNR, CDR2 FQNEAQ (reference sequence). The CDR3 spells CASSLLGAGTQYF. The CDR3 DNA reads as TGTGCCAGCAGCCTACTAGGGGCGGGGACCCAGTACTTC.

This chain links TRBV4-2 with TRBJ1-2, with D unresolved. The CDR3 is 13 amino acids. The V end lost 0 bases, the J end lost 5 bases, and 7 bases lay between the germline ends. The germline CDR1 and CDR2 sequences are LGHNA and YNFKEQ. As DNA, the CDR3 is TGTGCCAGCAGCCAAGAGCTGGGGTATGGCTACACCTTC. Translated: CASSQELGYGYTF.

This clonotype was picked up many times. The chain is built from TRBV7-2 and TRBJ2-7; D gene uncertain. This CDR3 spans 14 amino acids. The ends were cut back, 5 bases at V and 0 bases at J, with 11 bases in the middle. CDR1 is SGHTA and CDR2 is FQGNSA in the germline V gene. CDR3 residues: CASSRQFRSYEQYF. The CDR3 nucleotides read TGTGCCAGCAGCCGCCAGTTCCGCTCCTACGAGCAGTACTTC.